Listed below are T cell receptor beta chains from one sample, sequenced in a study of blood T cell repertoires in COVID-19. TCRdb keeps only in-frame clones here, not all; method: immunoSEQ multiplex PCR. The sample has roughly 200,000 clones, around 83% seen once. Sequenced: peripheral blood. The receptor source for this set is a human donor in a cohort sampled during active COVID-19. Each CDR3 is given with its conserved first and last residue. The D gene is left open where the match is weak.

d_call: NA; cdr3_length: 16; v_call: TRBV24-1; cdr3_aa: CATSAGTTIFGGELFF
d_call: TRBD2; cdr3_length: 17; v_call: TRBV6-1; cdr3_aa: CASSEASFAGGPYEQYF
d_call: TRBD1; cdr3_length: 15; v_call: TRBV19; cdr3_aa: CASSVDRGSNQPQHF
d_call: NA; cdr3_length: 17; v_call: TRBV6-1; cdr3_aa: CASSEEVGTSPSPPLHF
d_call: NA; cdr3_length: 17; v_call: TRBV5-1; cdr3_aa: CASSIPLVGQGNDEQYF
d_call: TRBD2; cdr3_length: 16; v_call: TRBV2; cdr3_aa: CASKVPGGANTGELFF
d_call: TRBD1; cdr3_length: 14; v_call: TRBV3-1/TRBV3-2; cdr3_aa: CASSPQTGASEQYF
d_call: TRBD1; cdr3_length: 15; v_call: TRBV9; cdr3_aa: CASSVGQGAAGELFF
d_call: NA; cdr3_length: 12; v_call: TRBV11-2; cdr3_aa: CASSLAVNEQYF
d_call: NA; cdr3_length: 17; v_call: TRBV11-3; cdr3_aa: CASSLDPEEVNNSPLHF
d_call: TRBD1; cdr3_length: 15; v_call: TRBV12-5; cdr3_aa: CASGLGTGPNTEAFF
d_call: NA; cdr3_length: 12; v_call: TRBV28; cdr3_aa: CASRRVNQPQHF
d_call: NA; cdr3_length: 14; v_call: TRBV19; cdr3_aa: CASTPGRVDSPLHF
d_call: NA; cdr3_length: 13; v_call: TRBV7-6; cdr3_aa: CASSYGTQETQYF
d_call: TRBD2; cdr3_length: 16; v_call: TRBV3-1/TRBV3-2; cdr3_aa: CASSPGLAGGGDEQFF
d_call: TRBD1; cdr3_length: 16; v_call: TRBV20-1; cdr3_aa: CSASWGQGEGNSPLHF
d_call: NA; cdr3_length: 12; v_call: TRBV2; cdr3_aa: CASSTGFTEAFF
d_call: NA; cdr3_length: 14; v_call: TRBV19; cdr3_aa: CASSTRDRTGELFF
d_call: NA; cdr3_length: 15; v_call: TRBV10-3; cdr3_aa: CAISEGRGGAAEQFF
d_call: NA; cdr3_length: 12; v_call: TRBV11-2; cdr3_aa: CASSLTQGPQYF
d_call: NA; cdr3_length: 15; v_call: TRBV5-1; cdr3_aa: CASSLVGQARETQYF
d_call: NA; cdr3_length: 13; v_call: TRBV29-1; cdr3_aa: CSVAKGVNQPQHF
d_call: TRBD1; cdr3_length: 16; v_call: TRBV5-4; cdr3_aa: CASSPGQGAGGSPLHF
d_call: NA; cdr3_length: 14; v_call: TRBV6-2/TRBV6-3; cdr3_aa: CASSYEGPSYEQYF
d_call: TRBD2; cdr3_length: 18; v_call: TRBV7-3; cdr3_aa: CASSLTPIGGEGSDTQYF
d_call: NA; cdr3_length: 14; v_call: TRBV27; cdr3_aa: CASSWRQGNQPQHF
d_call: NA; cdr3_length: 13; v_call: TRBV2; cdr3_aa: CASSEGSTGELFF
d_call: TRBD2; cdr3_length: 20; v_call: TRBV24-1; cdr3_aa: CATSDARLPGGSGSQETQYF